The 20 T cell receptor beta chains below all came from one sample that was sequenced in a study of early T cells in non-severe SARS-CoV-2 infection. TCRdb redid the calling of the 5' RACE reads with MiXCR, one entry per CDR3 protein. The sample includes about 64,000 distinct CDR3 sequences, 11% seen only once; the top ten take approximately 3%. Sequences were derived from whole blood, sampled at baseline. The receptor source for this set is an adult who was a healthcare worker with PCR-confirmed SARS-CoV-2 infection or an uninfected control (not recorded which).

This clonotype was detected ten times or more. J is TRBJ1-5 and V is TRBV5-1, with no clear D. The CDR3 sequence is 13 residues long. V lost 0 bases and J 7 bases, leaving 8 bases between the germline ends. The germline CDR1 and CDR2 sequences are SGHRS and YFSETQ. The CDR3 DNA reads TGCGCCAGCAGCTTGGGGGCGGAACAGCCCCAGCATTTT. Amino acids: CASSLGAEQPQHF.

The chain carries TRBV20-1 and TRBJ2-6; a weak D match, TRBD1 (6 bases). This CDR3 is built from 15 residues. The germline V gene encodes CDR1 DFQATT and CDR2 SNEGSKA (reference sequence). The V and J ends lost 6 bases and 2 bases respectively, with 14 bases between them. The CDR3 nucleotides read TGCAGTGCCTATCCCGCAGGGGCTGGGGCCAACGTCCTGACTTTC. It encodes CSAYPAGAGANVLTF.

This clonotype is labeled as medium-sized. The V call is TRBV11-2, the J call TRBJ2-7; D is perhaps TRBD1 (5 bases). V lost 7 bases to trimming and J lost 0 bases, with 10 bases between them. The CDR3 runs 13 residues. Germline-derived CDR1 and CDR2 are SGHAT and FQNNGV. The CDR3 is CASTRQPSYEQYF. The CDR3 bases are TGTGCCAGCACCCGACAGCCCTCCTACGAGCAGTACTTC.

The CDR3 DNA follows: TGTGCCAGCAGCTACACGGGCCTTGAAGCTTTCTTT. Protein: CASSYTGLEAFF. The rearrangement joins TRBV4-2 to TRBJ1-1; D remains unclear. The V and J ends lost 5 bases and 7 bases respectively, with 11 bases between them. The CDR3 length is 12 residues. Germline-derived CDR1 and CDR2 are LGHNA and YNFKEQ.

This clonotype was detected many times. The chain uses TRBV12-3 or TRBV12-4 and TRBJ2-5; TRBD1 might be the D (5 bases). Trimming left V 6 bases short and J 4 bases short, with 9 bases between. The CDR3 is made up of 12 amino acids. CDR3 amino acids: CASRYRRETQYF. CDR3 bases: TGTGCCAGCAGATACAGGCGAGAGACCCAGTACTTC.

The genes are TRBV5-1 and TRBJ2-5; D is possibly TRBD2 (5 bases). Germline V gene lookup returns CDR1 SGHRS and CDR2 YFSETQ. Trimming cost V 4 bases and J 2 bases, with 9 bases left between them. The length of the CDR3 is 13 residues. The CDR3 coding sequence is TGCGCCAGCAGCGCCGGACTGCAAGAGACCCAGTACTTC. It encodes CASSAGLQETQYF.

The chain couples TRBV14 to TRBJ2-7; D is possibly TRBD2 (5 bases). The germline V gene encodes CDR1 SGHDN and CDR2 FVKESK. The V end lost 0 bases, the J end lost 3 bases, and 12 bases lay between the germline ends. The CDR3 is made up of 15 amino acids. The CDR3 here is CASSQDRGNGYEQYF. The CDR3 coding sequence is TGTGCCAGCAGCCAAGATCGAGGGAATGGCTACGAGCAGTACTTC.

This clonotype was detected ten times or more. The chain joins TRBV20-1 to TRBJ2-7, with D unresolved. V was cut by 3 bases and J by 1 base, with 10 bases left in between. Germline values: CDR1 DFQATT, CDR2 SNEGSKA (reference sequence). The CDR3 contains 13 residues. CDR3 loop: CSASLGTSYEQYF. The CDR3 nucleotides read TGCAGTGCTAGTTTGGGCACATCCTACGAGCAGTACTTC.

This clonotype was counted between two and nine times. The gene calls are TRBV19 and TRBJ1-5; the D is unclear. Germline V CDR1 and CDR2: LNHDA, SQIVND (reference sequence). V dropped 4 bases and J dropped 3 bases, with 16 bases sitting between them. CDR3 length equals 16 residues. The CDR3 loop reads CASSTSPSGVNQPQHF. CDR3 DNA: TGTGCCAGTAGTACAAGCCCGAGCGGGGTCAATCAGCCCCAGCATTTT.

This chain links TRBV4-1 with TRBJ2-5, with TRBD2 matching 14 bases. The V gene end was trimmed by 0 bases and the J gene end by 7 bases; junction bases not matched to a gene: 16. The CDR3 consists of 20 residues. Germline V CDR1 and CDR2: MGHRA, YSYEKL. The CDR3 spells CASSQDPGTSGGPVRGTQYF. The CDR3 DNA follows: TGCGCCAGCAGCCAAGATCCGGGGACTAGCGGGGGCCCAGTGAGGGGGACCCAGTACTTC.

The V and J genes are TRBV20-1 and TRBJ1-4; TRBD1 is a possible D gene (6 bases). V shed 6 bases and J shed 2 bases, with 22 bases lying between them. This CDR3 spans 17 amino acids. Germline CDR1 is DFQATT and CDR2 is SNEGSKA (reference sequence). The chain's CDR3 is CSAPSHWGQETNEKLFF. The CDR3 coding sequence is TGCAGTGCCCCCAGCCATTGGGGGCAGGAGACTAATGAAAAACTGTTTTTT.

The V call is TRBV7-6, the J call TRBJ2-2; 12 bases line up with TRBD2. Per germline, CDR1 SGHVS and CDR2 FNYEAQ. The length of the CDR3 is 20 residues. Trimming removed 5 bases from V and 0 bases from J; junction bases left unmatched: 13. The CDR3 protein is CASSKLAGGYNPSNTGELFF. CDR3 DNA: TGTGCCAGCAGCAAACTAGCGGGGGGATATAACCCCTCGAACACCGGGGAGCTGTTTTTT.

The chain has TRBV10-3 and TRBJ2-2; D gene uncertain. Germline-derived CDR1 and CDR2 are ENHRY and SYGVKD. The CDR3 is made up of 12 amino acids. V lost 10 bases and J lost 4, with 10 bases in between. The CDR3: CATERATGELFF. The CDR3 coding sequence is TGTGCCACCGAACGAGCCACCGGGGAGCTGTTTTTT.

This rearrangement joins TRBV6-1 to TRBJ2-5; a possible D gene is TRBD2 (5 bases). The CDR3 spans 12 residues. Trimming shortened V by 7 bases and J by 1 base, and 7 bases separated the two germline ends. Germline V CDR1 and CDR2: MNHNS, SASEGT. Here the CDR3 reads CASIGGQETQYF. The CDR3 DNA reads TGTGCCAGCATCGGAGGCCAAGAGACCCAGTACTTC.

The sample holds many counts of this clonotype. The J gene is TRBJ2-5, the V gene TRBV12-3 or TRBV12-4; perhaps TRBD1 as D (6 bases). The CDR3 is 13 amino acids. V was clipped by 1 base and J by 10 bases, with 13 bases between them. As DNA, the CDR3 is TGTGCCAGCAGTTTAGGGACAGTTTGGGACCAGTACTTC. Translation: CASSLGTVWDQYF.

The CDR3 nucleotides are TGTGCCAGCTCCTTTACCCAGTCTTCATACGAGCAGTACTTC. This codes for CASSFTQSSYEQYF. This chain links TRBV27 with TRBJ2-7; D not certain. The V and J ends lost 8 bases and 4 bases respectively, with 18 bases between them. CDR1 MNHEY and CDR2 SMNVEV come from the germline V gene (reference sequence). CDR3 length: 14 residues.

The CDR3 DNA follows: TGTGCCAGCAGCTTACTTTCGAACACTGAAGCTTTCTTT. This translates into CASSLLSNTEAFF. V usage is TRBV7-2 and J usage is TRBJ1-1; no reliable D call. Per germline, CDR1 SGHTA and CDR2 FQGNSA. The length of the CDR3 is 13 residues. The V and J ends lost 2 bases and 1 base respectively, with 5 bases between them.

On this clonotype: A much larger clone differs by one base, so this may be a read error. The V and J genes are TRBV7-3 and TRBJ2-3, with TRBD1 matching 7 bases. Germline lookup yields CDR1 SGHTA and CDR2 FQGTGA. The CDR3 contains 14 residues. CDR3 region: CASKRDRYTDTRYF. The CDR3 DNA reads TGTGCCAGCAAGAGGGACAGATACACAGATACGCGGTATTTT.

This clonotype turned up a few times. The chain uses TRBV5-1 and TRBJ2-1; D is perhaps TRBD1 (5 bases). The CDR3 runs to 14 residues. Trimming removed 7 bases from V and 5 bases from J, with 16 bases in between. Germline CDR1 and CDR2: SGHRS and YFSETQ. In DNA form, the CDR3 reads TGCGCCAGCGGGGCGCCGGGCGTTAACAATGAGCAGTTCTTC. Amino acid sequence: CASGAPGVNNEQFF.

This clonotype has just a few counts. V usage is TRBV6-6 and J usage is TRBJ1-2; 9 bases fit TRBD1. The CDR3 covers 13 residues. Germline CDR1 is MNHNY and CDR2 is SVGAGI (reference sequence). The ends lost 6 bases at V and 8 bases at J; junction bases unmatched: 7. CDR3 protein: CASSQRTGDGYTF. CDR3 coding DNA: TGTGCCAGCAGCCAGAGGACAGGGGACGGCTACACCTTC.